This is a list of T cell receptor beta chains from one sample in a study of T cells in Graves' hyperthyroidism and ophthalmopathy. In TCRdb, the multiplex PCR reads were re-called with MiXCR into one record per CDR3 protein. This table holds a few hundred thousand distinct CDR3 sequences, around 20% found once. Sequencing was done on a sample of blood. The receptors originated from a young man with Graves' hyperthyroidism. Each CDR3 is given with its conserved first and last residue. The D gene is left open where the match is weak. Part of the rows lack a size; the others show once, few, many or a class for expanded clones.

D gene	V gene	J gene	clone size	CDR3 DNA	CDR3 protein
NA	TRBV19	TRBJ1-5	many	TGTGCCAGTAGTAAGGGGGGCCCCGAACAGCCCCAGCATTTT	CASSKGGPEQPQHF
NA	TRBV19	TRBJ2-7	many	TGTGCCAGTAGTCCCGCCCCGGGACCTACCTACGAGCAGTACTTC	CASSPAPGPTYEQYF
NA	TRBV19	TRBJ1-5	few	TGTGCCAGTACCCTATCCGAGTATAATAGCAATCAGCCCCAGCATTTT	CASTLSEYNSNQPQHF
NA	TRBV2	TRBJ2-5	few	TGTGCCAGCAGAAGGGGCGATCGTTACTTC	CASRRGDRYF
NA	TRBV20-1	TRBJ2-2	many	TGCAGTGCCTCATTGGCCCAGGGTACCGGGGAGCTGTTTTTT	CSASLAQGTGELFF
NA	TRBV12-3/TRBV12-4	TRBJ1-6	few	TGTGCCAGCACCCCGGGGCGGAATAATTCACCCCTCCACTTT	CASTPGRNNSPLHF
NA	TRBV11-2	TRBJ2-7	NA	TGTGCCAGCAGCTTTTTCCGACAGTCCACGTATTCCTACGAGCAGTACTTC	CASSFFRQSTYSYEQYF
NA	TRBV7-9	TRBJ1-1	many	TGTGCCAGCAGATCATCCAGGGTAGGGAACACTGAAGCTTTCTTT	CASRSSRVGNTEAFF
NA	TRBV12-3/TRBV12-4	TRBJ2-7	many	TGTGCCAGCAGTTTCCGGCAGGGACAATACGAGCAGTACTTC	CASSFRQGQYEQYF
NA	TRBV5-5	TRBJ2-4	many	TGTGCCAGCAGCCCCCAGCTTCAGTACTTC	CASSPQLQYF
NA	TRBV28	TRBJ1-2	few	TGTGCCAGCAGTGAAAGGGAAGCTAACTATGGCTACACCTTC	CASSEREANYGYTF
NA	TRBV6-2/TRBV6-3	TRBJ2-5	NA	TGTGCCAGCAGTTACCCTCGGACTCTGGGCAACCAAGAGACCCAGTACTTC	CASSYPRTLGNQETQYF
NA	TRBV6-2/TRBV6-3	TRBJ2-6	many	TGTGCCAGCGGCCCAGACACCGACCTCTCTGGGGCCAACGTCCTGACTTTC	CASGPDTDLSGANVLTF
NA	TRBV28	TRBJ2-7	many	TGTGCCAGCAGCCGACTTACCTACGAGCAGTACTTC	CASSRLTYEQYF
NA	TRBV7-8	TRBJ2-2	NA	TGTGCCAGCAGCCGGGATGCTAGCTACACCGGGGAGCTGTTTTTT	CASSRDASYTGELFF
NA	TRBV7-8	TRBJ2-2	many	TGTGCCAGCAGTCCTACCAGGGGGGCTGATAACGGGGAGCTGTTTTTT	CASSPTRGADNGELFF
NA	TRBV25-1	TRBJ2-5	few	TGTGCCAGCAGTGATAGTGGGACGGTCGGAGAGACCCAGTACTTC	CASSDSGTVGETQYF
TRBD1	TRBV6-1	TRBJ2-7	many	TGTGCCAGCAGTGACCCGGGACAGGGGGCTGCCGAGCAGTACTTC	CASSDPGQGAAEQYF
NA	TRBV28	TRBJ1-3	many	TGTGCCAGCAGTTCTGGACAGTTTTGGGATTTT	CASSSGQFWDF
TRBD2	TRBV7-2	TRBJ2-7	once	TGTGCCAGCAGCTACGGTAGCGGGCTCTACGAGCAGTACTTC	CASSYGSGLYEQYF
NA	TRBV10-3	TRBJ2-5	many	TGTGCCATCAGTGAAAGACAACCTCGGGGACAAGAGACCCAGTACTTC	CAISERQPRGQETQYF
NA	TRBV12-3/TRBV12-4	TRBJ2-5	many	TGTGCCAGCAGTTTAAACGGACAGCAAGAGACCCAGTACTTC	CASSLNGQQETQYF
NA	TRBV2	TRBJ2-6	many	TGTGCCAGCACGGGACTCCGCTCTGGGGCCAACGTCCTGACTTTC	CASTGLRSGANVLTF
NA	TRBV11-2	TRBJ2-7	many	TGTGCCAGCAGTTTAACCTACGAGCAGTACTTC	CASSLTYEQYF
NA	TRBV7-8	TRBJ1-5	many	TGTGCCAGCAGCTTGGAACGGGACTCCCAGCCCCAGCATTTT	CASSLERDSQPQHF
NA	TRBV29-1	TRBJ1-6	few	TGCAGCGTTAGGGGGGCCCTAACCTATTCACCCCTCCACTTT	CSVRGALTYSPLHF
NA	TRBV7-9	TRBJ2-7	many	TGTGCCAGCAGCACCTCGACAGGACGGAGGTCCTACGAGCAGTACTTC	CASSTSTGRRSYEQYF
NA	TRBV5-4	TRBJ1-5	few	TGTGCCAGCAGCTTGGAGATGGGGAACCTGTCCAATCAGCCCCAGCATTTT	CASSLEMGNLSNQPQHF
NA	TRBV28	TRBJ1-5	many	TGTGCCAGCAGTTTAATGCCGGCAGGCCAGCCCCAGCATTTT	CASSLMPAGQPQHF
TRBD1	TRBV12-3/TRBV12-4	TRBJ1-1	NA	TGTGCCAGCAGTTTAGGGCAGGGGGCGCGAGGCACTGAAGCTTTCTTT	CASSLGQGARGTEAFF
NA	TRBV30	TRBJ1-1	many	TGTGCCTGGTCGTGGGCGAACACTGAAGCTTTCTTT	CAWSWANTEAFF
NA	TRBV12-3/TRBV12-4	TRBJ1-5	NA	TGTGCCAGCACCCTCTGGATGGGACAGCCCCAGCATTTT	CASTLWMGQPQHF
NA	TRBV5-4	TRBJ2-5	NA	TGTGCCAGCAGCGTGGTCACAGATCAAGAGACCCAGTACTTC	CASSVVTDQETQYF
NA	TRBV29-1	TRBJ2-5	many	TGCAGCGTTGGTGAGGGACTAGAGACCCAGTACTTC	CSVGEGLETQYF
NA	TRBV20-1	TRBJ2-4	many	TGCAGTGCCCAGACGGATCTAGCCAAAAACATTCAGTACTTC	CSAQTDLAKNIQYF
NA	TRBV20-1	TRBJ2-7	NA	TGCAGTGCTAGGGACACCGAGGGTTCCTACGAGCAGTACTTC	CSARDTEGSYEQYF
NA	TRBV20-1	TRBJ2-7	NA	TGCAGTGCTGAACCCCCCTACTCATGGGGGCTCGGCGAGCAGTACTTC	CSAEPPYSWGLGEQYF
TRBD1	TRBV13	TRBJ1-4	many	TGTGCCAGCAGCTTCCGACAGGGGGACGAAAAACTGTTTTTT	CASSFRQGDEKLFF
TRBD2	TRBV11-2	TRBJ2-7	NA	TGTGCCAGCAGCTCAAGGACTAGCGGGGGGGCTGGCGAGCAGTACTTC	CASSSRTSGGAGEQYF
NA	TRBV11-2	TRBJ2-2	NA	TGTGCCAGCAGCTTAAGACACCTGAACACCGGGGAGCTGTTTTTT	CASSLRHLNTGELFF
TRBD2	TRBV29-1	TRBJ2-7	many	TGCAGCGTTGATGGTGCGGGGGGGGCCTACGAGCAGTACTTC	CSVDGAGGAYEQYF